This is a list of T cell receptor beta chains from one sample in a study of blood T cell repertoires in COVID-19. Repertoires were generated with immunoSEQ multiplex PCR, while TCRdb's copy carries only in-frame clones and drops some. The sample includes about 270,000 clones, roughly 86% seen only once; the top ten take roughly 6.2%. Specimen: peripheral blood. The origin of the receptors is a woman aged 80 or over with COVID-19, enrolled during active disease. Both conserved end residues are part of each CDR3. Fields, in order: clone size, J gene, D gene, V gene, CDR3 protein, CDR3 DNA. A D gene is named only where the DNA matches it firmly. Clone size is shown for a subset of rows, as once, few, many or a class of expanded clone.

>NA|TRBJ1-4|NA|TRBV6-5
CASSFNREGGKLFF
TGTGCCAGCAGTTTCAACAGGGAAGGTGGAAAACTGTTTTTT
>once|TRBJ2-5|NA|TRBV3-1/TRBV3-2
CASSQGGGPETQYF
TGTGCCAGCAGCCAAGGCGGGGGCCCGGAGACCCAGTACTTC
>NA|TRBJ1-2|TRBD1|TRBV18
CASSDRGPNYGYTF
TGTGCCAGCTCAGACAGGGGGCCTAACTATGGCTACACCTTC
>NA|TRBJ1-1|NA|TRBV3-1/TRBV3-2
CASSQVSTGTEAFF
TGTGCCAGCAGCCAAGTATCGACGGGCACTGAAGCTTTCTTT
>NA|TRBJ2-1|NA|TRBV11-3
CASSLRGGDVGDEQFF
TGTGCCAGCAGCCTCAGAGGGGGGGATGTAGGCGATGAGCAGTTCTTC
>NA|TRBJ2-7|NA|TRBV6-5
CASSRDFSSYEQYF
TGTGCCAGCAGCCGCGACTTTAGCTCCTACGAGCAGTACTTC
>NA|TRBJ1-4|NA|TRBV5-1
CASSLGGLGEKLFF
TGCGCCAGCAGCTTGGGAGGGCTCGGTGAAAAACTGTTTTTT
>NA|TRBJ1-5|TRBD1|TRBV2
CASSPTGQGNQPQHF
TGTGCCAGCAGTCCGACAGGGCAGGGGAATCAGCCCCAGCATTTT
>NA|TRBJ1-6|TRBD1|TRBV10-2
CASRFGQGNSPLHF
TGCGCCAGCCGGTTTGGACAGGGTAATTCACCCCTCCACTTT
>once|TRBJ1-2|NA|TRBV6-5
CASRAQATYGYTF
TGTGCCAGCAGAGCACAGGCCACCTATGGCTACACCTTC
>NA|TRBJ2-1|TRBD1|TRBV5-1
CASSLEGDSYNEQFF
TGCGCCAGCAGCTTGGAGGGGGACAGCTACAATGAGCAGTTCTTC
>NA|TRBJ1-2|TRBD1|TRBV30
CAWSVRGRQGYTF
TGTGCCTGGAGCGTCAGGGGGCGCCAGGGCTACACCTTC
>NA|TRBJ2-2|NA|TRBV5-5
CASTFWGDSGELFF
TGTGCCAGCACTTTTTGGGGGGACAGCGGGGAGCTGTTTTTT
>NA|TRBJ2-1|TRBD2|TRBV19
CASAWASGGTEQFF
TGTGCCAGCGCGTGGGCTAGCGGGGGGACTGAGCAGTTCTTC
>NA|TRBJ2-5|TRBD2|TRBV7-9
CASSATGPSGGGTQYF
TGTGCCAGCAGCGCTACTGGGCCTAGCGGGGGCGGGACCCAGTACTTC
>once|TRBJ2-5|TRBD2|TRBV10-1
CASSPGLAGRETQYF
TGCGCCAGCAGTCCGGGACTAGCGGGGAGAGAGACCCAGTACTTC
>NA|TRBJ2-3|NA|TRBV6-5
CASSARGSTDTQYF
TGTGCCAGCAGCGCCCGAGGTAGCACAGATACGCAGTATTTT
>few|TRBJ2-5|TRBD2|TRBV7-9
CASSLMRGTETQYF
TGTGCCAGCAGCTTAATGCGGGGGACGGAGACCCAGTACTTC
>NA|TRBJ2-3|TRBD2|TRBV7-2
CASSSQRGSTDTQYF
TGTGCCAGCAGCTCGCAGCGGGGGAGCACAGATACGCAGTATTTT
>NA|TRBJ1-2|TRBD1|TRBV28
CASSPGQGRGYTF
TGTGCCAGCAGTCCGGGACAGGGTCGCGGCTACACTTTC
>NA|TRBJ1-1|NA|TRBV7-8
CASSLATGFEAFF
TGTGCCAGCAGCTTAGCAACCGGGTTTGAAGCTTTCTTT
>NA|TRBJ1-2|NA|TRBV3-1/TRBV3-2
CASSQPWESGYTF
TGTGCCAGCAGCCAACCATGGGAGAGTGGCTACACCTTC
>NA|TRBJ1-1|NA|TRBV5-1
CASSDPNRNQNTEAFF
TGCGCCAGCAGTGACCCCAACAGGAACCAGAACACTGAAGCTTTCTTT
>NA|TRBJ2-2|NA|TRBV30
CAWSVGAGTLGELFF
TGTGCCTGGAGTGTGGGGGCAGGAACCCTCGGGGAGCTGTTTTTT
>NA|TRBJ1-4|NA|TRBV10-3
CAIRSSGSEKLFF
TGTGCCATCAGGTCCAGTGGGTCAGAAAAACTATTTTTT
>once|TRBJ1-3|TRBD1|TRBV6-5
CASTRQGDSGNTIYF
TGTGCCAGCACACGACAGGGAGACTCTGGAAACACCATATATTTT
>NA|TRBJ1-2|NA|TRBV6-6
CASSSTGYGYTF
TGTGCCAGCAGTTCGACAGGCTATGGCTACACCTTC
>once|TRBJ2-2|TRBD2|TRBV28
CASKEVAGGPNTGELFF
TGTGCCAGCAAGGAGGTAGCGGGGGGGCCGAACACCGGGGAGCTGTTTTTT
>NA|TRBJ1-5|TRBD1|TRBV6-5
CASRGEGQGSQPQHF
TGTGCCAGCAGGGGAGAGGGACAGGGGAGCCAGCCCCAGCATTTT
>NA|TRBJ1-2|NA|TRBV6-5
CASSYRASGDYGYTF
TGTGCCAGCAGTTACCGCGCCTCGGGGGACTATGGCTACACCTTC
>NA|TRBJ1-1|NA|TRBV5-4
CASSSREGGKAFF
TGTGCCAGCAGCTCCCGAGAAGGGGGAAAAGCTTTCTTT
>NA|TRBJ1-3|NA|TRBV5-6
CASSLVAGGPDSGNTIYF
TGTGCCAGCAGCTTGGTCGCGGGGGGCCCTGACTCTGGAAACACCATATATTTT
>NA|TRBJ1-5|NA|TRBV28
CASSSAGNRNQPQHF
TGTGCCAGCAGTTCCGCAGGGAATCGCAATCAGCCCCAGCATTTT
>NA|TRBJ1-6|TRBD1|TRBV13
CASSSYTGGSVSPLHF
TGTGCCAGCAGCTCGTACACAGGGGGGTCGGTTTCACCCCTCCACTTT
>NA|TRBJ1-2|NA|TRBV11-3
CASSLRWPSRLTNYGYTF
TGTGCCAGCAGCTTGAGGTGGCCGAGTCGGTTAACTAACTATGGCTACACCTTC
>NA|TRBJ2-1|TRBD2|TRBV6-2/TRBV6-3
CASSYDSGGAGEQFF
TGTGCCAGCAGTTACGATAGCGGGGGGGCTGGTGAGCAGTTCTTC
>few|TRBJ1-4|TRBD1|TRBV7-2
CASSPVTGGSEKLFF
TGTGCCAGCAGCCCTGTGACAGGGGGGAGTGAAAAACTGTTTTTT
>NA|TRBJ2-2|TRBD2|TRBV10-2
CASSRLAGGNTGELFF
TGCGCCAGCAGCAGACTAGCGGGGGGGAACACCGGGGAGCTGTTTTTT
>NA|TRBJ1-5|TRBD1|TRBV7-8
CASSPGQATQPQHF
TGTGCCAGCAGCCCCGGACAGGCAACTCAGCCCCAGCATTTT
>few|TRBJ2-7|TRBD1|TRBV5-1
CASSSSIRDRDLGEQYF
TGCGCCAGCAGCTCCTCGATCCGGGACAGGGATCTAGGAGAGCAGTACTTC
>NA|TRBJ2-3|TRBD2|TRBV5-1
CASSLVPGGVADTQYF
TGCGCCAGCAGCTTGGTCCCCGGGGGGGTCGCAGATACGCAGTATTTT
>NA|TRBJ2-5|NA|TRBV18
CASSTVAGETQYF
TGTGCCAGCTCGACAGTGGCGGGGGAGACCCAGTACTTC
>NA|TRBJ2-2|TRBD2|TRBV11-3
CASSHSGTGGNTGELFF
TGTGCCAGCAGCCACTCGGGGACGGGGGGTAACACCGGGGAGCTGTTTTTT
>once|TRBJ1-4|NA|TRBV19
CASSMLTPATNEKLFF
TGTGCCAGTAGTATGCTGACTCCCGCAACTAATGAAAAACTGTTTTTT
>NA|TRBJ2-3|NA|TRBV14
CASSQAFGGFTDTQYF
TGTGCCAGCAGCCAAGCGTTTGGGGGCTTCACAGATACGCAGTATTTT
>NA|TRBJ2-1|TRBD2|TRBV28
CASSPSGRGAYNEQFF
TGTGCCAGCAGCCCATCGGGGCGGGGGGCTTACAATGAGCAGTTCTTC
>NA|TRBJ2-5|NA|TRBV7-9
CASSLVEAPKETQYF
TGTGCCAGCAGCTTAGTAGAAGCTCCCAAAGAGACCCAGTACTTC
>NA|TRBJ2-1|TRBD2|TRBV6-6
CASSYSSTGGGEQFF
TGTGCCAGCAGTTACTCGTCTACCGGGGGGGGTGAGCAGTTCTTC
>NA|TRBJ2-2|TRBD2|TRBV4-3
CASSQAGSGVAGELFF
TGCGCCAGCAGCCAAGCTGGTAGCGGGGTCGCCGGGGAGCTGTTTTTT
>NA|TRBJ1-3|TRBD1|TRBV4-1
CASSPGRMDREKPSGNTIYF
TGCGCCAGCAGCCCTGGGAGGATGGACAGGGAAAAGCCCTCTGGAAACACCATATATTTT
>NA|TRBJ2-7|NA|TRBV29-1
CSVSSGTGSYEQYF
TGCAGCGTTTCCTCCGGGACTGGATCCTACGAGCAGTACTTC
>NA|TRBJ1-6|NA|TRBV28
CASRPGTKGSPLHF
TGTGCCAGCAGGCCCGGGACAAAGGGTTCACCCCTCCACTTT
>NA|TRBJ1-2|TRBD1|TRBV18
CASSPQTQTGAGGYTF
TGTGCCAGCTCACCCCAAACCCAGACAGGGGCGGGGGGCTACACCTTC
>NA|TRBJ2-1|TRBD2|TRBV28
CASSSSTSGGVNEQFF
TGTGCCAGCAGTTCCTCGACTAGCGGGGGGGTCAATGAGCAGTTCTTC
>NA|TRBJ2-5|TRBD2|TRBV3-1/TRBV3-2
CASSQGRSGGALETQYF
TGTGCCAGCAGCCAAGGGAGGAGCGGGGGGGCCCTGGAGACCCAGTACTTC
>NA|TRBJ1-2|TRBD1|TRBV18
CASSAGTGPLTYGYTF
TGTGCCAGCTCAGCCGGGACAGGGCCATTGACCTATGGCTACACCTTC
>NA|TRBJ2-1|TRBD2|TRBV2
CASRPSAGGPHNEQFF
TGTGCCAGCAGACCCTCAGCGGGGGGGCCACACAATGAGCAGTTCTTC